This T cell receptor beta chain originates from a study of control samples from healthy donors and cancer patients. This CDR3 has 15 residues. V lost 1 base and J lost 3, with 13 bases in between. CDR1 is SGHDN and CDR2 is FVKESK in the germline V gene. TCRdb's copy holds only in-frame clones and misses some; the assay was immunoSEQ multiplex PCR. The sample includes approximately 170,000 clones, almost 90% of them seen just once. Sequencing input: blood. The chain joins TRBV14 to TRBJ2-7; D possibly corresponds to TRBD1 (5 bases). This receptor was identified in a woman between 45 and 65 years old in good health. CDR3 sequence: CASSQVSGFYYEQYF. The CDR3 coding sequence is TGTGCCAGCAGCCAAGTATCAGGGTTCTACTACGAGCAGTACTTC.